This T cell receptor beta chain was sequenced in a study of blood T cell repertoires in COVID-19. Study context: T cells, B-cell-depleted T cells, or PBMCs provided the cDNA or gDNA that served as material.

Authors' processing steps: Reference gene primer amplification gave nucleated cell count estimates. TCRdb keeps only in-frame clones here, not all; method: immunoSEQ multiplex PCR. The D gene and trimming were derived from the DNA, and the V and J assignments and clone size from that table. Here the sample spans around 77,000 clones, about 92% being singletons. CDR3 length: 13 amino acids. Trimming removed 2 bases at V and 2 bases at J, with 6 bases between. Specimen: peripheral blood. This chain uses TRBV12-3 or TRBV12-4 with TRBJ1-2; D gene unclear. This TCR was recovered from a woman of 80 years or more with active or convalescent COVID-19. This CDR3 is CASSLPLNYGYTF. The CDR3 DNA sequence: TGTGCCAGCAGTTTACCTCTCAACTATGGCTACACCTTC.